These 3 T cell receptor beta chains originate from one sample sequenced in a study of cytotoxic CD8 clonotypes in ibrutinib-treated CLL. Libraries were prepared by immunoSEQ multiplex PCR; TCRdb keeps only in-frame clonotypes and omits some of them. The sample includes around 300,000 clones, about 77% of them seen just once. Material: PBMCs, obtained before ibrutinib treatment. The receptors were gathered from a human donor with chronic lymphocytic leukemia.

The V and J genes are TRBV28 and TRBJ2-1, with 10 bases aligning to TRBD2. There are 16 residues in the CDR3. The V and J ends lost 7 bases and 5 bases, in that order; junction bases with no gene match: 11. Germline loops: CDR1 MDHEN, CDR2 SYDVKM. CDR3 residues: CASTPTASGGDNEQFF. CDR3 DNA: TGTGCCAGCACCCCAACGGCCAGCGGGGGGGACAATGAGCAGTTCTTC. The entire variable domain, with the rest obtained from reference TRBV28 and TRBJ2-1, is as follows: DVKVTQSSRYLVKRTGEKVFLECVQDMDHENMFWYRQDPGLGLRLIYFSYDVKMKEKGDIPEGYSVSREKKERFSLILESASTNQTSMYLCASTPTASGGDNEQFFGPGTRLTVL.

Details on this clone: At one boundary the junction diverges from the germline segment, which might be a read error. J is TRBJ2-5 and V is TRBV7-8; 9 bases are a match to TRBD2. CDR3 length: 17 residues. Looked up from germline, CDR1 is SGHVS and CDR2 is FQNEAQ. The CDR3 sequence is CASRLGWGLAGYETQYF. Here the CDR3 DNA reads TGTGCCAGCCGCTTAGGTTGGGGGCTAGCGGGATACGAGACCCAGTACTTC.

This clone was observed many times. This chain uses TRBV6-5 with TRBJ1-2; 8 nucleotides agree with TRBD1. V trimming: 7 bases; J trimming: 4 bases; junction bases outside the gene matches: 11. Looked up from germline, CDR1 is MNHEY and CDR2 is SVGAGI. The CDR3 totals 15 residues. The DNA for the CDR3 is TGTGCCAGCACAGATTTTCAGGGGGCTACCTATGGCTACACCTTC. Translating it yields CASTDFQGATYGYTF.